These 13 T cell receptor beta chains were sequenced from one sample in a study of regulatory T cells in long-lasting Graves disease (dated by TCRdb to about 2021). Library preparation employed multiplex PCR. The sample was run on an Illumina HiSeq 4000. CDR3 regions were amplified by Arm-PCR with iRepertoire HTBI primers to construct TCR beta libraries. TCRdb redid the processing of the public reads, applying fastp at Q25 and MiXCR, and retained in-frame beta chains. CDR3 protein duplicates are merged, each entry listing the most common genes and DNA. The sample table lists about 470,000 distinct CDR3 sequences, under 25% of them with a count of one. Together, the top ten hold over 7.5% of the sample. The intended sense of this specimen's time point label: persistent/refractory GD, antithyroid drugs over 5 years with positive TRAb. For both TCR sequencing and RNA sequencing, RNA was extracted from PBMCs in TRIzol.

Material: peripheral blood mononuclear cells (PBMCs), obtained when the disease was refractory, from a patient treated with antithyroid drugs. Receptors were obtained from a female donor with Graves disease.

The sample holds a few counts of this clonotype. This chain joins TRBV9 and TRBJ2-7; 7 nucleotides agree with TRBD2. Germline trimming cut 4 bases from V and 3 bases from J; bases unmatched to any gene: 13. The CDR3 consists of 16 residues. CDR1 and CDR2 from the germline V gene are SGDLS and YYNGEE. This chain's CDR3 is CASSPEGTSDLYEQYF. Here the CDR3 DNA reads TGTGCCAGCAGCCCAGAGGGAACTAGCGACCTCTACGAGCAGTACTTC.

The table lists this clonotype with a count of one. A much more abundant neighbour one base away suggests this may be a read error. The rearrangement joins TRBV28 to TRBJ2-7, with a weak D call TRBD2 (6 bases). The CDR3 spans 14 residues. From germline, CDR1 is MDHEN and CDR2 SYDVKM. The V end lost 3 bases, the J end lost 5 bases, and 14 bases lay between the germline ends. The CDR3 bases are TGTGCCAGCAGTTTGGGGGGAGTTGTGCACGAGCAGTACTTC. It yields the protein CASSLGGVVHEQYF.

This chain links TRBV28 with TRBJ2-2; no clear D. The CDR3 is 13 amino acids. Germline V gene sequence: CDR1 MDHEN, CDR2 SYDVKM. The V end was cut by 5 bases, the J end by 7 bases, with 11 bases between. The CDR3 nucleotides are TGTGCCAGCAGTGATACTATTCGCGGGGAGCTGTTTTTT. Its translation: CASSDTIRGELFF.

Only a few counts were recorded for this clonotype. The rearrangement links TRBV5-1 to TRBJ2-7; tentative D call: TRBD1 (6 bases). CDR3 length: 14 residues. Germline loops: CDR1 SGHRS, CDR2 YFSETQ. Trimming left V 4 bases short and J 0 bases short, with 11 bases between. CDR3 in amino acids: CASSRTVSSYEQYF. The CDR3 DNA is TGCGCCAGCAGCCGGACAGTGAGCTCCTACGAGCAGTACTTC.

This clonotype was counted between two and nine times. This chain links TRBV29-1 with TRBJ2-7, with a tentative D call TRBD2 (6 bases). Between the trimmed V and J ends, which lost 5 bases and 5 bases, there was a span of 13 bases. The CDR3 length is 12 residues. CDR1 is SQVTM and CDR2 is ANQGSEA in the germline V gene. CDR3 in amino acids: CSVWGESHEQYF. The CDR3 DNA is TGCAGCGTTTGGGGGGAGAGCCACGAGCAGTACTTC.

The CDR3 here is CASSSPGGAYGYTF. The CDR3 DNA is TGTGCCAGCAGTTCACCGGGGGGCGCCTATGGCTACACCTTC. The rearrangement links TRBV12-3 or TRBV12-4 to TRBJ1-2; TRBD1 might be the D (6 bases). The V end was cut by 4 bases, the J end by 4 bases, with 13 bases between. The CDR3 totals 14 residues.

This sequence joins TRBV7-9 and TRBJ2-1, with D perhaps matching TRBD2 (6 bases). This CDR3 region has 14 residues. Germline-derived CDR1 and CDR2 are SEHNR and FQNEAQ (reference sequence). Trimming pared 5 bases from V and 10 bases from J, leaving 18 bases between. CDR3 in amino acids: CASSTERERAEQFF. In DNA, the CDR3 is TGTGCCAGCAGCACTGAAAGGGAGCGGGCAGAGCAGTTCTTC.

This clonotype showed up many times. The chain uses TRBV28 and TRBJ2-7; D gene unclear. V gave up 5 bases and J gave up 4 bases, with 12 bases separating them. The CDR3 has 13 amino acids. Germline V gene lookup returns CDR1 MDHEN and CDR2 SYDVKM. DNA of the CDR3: TGTGCCAGCAGTCCAAACAGTGGGTACGAGCAGTACTTC. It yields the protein CASSPNSGYEQYF.

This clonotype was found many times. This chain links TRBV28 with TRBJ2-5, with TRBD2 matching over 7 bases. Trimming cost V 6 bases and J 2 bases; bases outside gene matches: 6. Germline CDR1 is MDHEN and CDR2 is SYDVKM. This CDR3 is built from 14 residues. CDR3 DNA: TGTGCCAGCAGGGGGGGGAGACCACAAGAGACCCAGTACTTC. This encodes CASRGGRPQETQYF.

CDR3 sequence reads: CASSRDSGEQYF. CDR3 bases: TGTGCCAGCAGCCGGGACAGTGGCGAGCAGTACTTC. The chain employs TRBV5-4 and TRBJ2-7; TRBD1 aligns across 7 bases. V lost 4 bases to trimming and J lost 6 bases; unmatched junction nucleotides: 4. The CDR3 is made up of 12 amino acids. CDR1 is SGHNT, CDR2 YYREEE, per germline (reference sequence).

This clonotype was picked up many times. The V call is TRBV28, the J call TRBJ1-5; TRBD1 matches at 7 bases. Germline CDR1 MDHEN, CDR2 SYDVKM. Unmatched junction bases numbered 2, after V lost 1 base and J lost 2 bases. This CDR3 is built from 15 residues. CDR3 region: CASSLFGQGNQPQHF. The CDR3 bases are TGTGCCAGCAGTTTATTCGGACAGGGCAATCAGCCCCAGCATTTT. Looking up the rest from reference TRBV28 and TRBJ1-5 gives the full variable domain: DVKVTQSSRYLVKRTGEKVFLECVQDMDHENMFWYRQDPGLGLRLIYFSYDVKMKEKGDIPEGYSVSREKKERFSLILESASTNQTSMYLCASSLFGQGNQPQHFGDGTRLSIL.

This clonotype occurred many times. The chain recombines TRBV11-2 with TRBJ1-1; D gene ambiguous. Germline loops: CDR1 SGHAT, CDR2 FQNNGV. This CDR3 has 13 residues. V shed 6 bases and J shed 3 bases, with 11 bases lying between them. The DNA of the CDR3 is TGTGCCAGCAGTCAAGGGCCGGACACTGAAGCTTTCTTT. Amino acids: CASSQGPDTEAFF.

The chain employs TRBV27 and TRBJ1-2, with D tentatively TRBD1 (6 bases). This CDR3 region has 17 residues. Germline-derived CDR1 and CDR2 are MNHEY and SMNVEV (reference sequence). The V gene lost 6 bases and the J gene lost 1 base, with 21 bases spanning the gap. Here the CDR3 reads CASRPDSTNTLNYGYTF. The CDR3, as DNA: TGTGCCAGCAGACCGGACAGCACAAATACTCTTAACTATGGCTACACCTTC.